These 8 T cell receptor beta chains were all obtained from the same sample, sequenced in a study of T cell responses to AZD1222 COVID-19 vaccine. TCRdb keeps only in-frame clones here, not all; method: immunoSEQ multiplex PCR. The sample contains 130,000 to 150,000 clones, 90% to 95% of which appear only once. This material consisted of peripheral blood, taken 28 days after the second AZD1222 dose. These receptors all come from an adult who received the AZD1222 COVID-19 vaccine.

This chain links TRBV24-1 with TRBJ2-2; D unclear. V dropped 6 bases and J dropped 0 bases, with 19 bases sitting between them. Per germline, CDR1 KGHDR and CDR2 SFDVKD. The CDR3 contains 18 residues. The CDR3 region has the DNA TGTGCCACCAGTTCAGGACGGATACCTACTACGAACACCGGGGAGCTGTTTTTT. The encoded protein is CATSSGRIPTTNTGELFF.

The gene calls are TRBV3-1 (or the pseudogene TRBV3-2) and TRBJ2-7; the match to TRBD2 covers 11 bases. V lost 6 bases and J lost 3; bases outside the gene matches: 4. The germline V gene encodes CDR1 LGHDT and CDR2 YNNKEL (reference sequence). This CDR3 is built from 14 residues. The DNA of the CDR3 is TGTGCCAGCAGGGGGCTAGCGGGGGGCTACGAGCAGTACTTC. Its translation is CASRGLAGGYEQYF.

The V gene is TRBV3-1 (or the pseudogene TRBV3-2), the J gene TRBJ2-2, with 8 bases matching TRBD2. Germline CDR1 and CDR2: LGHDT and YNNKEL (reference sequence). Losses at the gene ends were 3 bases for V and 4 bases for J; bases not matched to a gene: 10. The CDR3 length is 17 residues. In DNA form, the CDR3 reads TGTGCCAGCAGCCATGGAGGGACTAGGCACCTCACCGGGGAGCTGTTTTTT. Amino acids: CASSHGGTRHLTGELFF.

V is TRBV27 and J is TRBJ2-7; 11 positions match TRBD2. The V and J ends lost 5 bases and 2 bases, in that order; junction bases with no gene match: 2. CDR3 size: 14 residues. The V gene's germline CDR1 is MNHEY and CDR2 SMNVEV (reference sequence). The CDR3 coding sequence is TGTGCCAGCAGTCCTAGCGGGGGGCCCTACGAGCAGTACTTC. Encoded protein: CASSPSGGPYEQYF.

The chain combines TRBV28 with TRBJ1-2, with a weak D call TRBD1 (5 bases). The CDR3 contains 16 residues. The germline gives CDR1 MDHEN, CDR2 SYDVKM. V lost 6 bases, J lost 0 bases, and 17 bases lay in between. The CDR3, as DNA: TGTGCCAGCAGAGAGACCGGGGCGCTTTCTAACTATGGCTACACCTTC. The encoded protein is CASRETGALSNYGYTF.

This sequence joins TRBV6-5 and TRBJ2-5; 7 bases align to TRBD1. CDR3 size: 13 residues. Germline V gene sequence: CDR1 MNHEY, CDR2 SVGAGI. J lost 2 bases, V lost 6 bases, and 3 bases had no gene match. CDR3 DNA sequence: TGTGCCAGCAGCCCGGGACAGCAAGAGACCCAGTACTTC. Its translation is CASSPGQQETQYF.

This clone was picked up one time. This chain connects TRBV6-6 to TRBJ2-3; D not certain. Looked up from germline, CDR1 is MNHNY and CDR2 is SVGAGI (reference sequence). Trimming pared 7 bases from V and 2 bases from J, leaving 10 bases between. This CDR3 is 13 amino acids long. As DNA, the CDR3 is TGTGCCAGCACCGCCCCAGCCACAGATACGCAGTATTTT. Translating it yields CASTAPATDTQYF.

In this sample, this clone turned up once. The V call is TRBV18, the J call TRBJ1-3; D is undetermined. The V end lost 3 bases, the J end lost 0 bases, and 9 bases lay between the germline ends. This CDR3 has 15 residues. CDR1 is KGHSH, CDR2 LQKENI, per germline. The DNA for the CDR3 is TGTGCCAGCTCACCTTGGGAAGGCTCTGGAAACACCATATATTTT. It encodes CASSPWEGSGNTIYF.